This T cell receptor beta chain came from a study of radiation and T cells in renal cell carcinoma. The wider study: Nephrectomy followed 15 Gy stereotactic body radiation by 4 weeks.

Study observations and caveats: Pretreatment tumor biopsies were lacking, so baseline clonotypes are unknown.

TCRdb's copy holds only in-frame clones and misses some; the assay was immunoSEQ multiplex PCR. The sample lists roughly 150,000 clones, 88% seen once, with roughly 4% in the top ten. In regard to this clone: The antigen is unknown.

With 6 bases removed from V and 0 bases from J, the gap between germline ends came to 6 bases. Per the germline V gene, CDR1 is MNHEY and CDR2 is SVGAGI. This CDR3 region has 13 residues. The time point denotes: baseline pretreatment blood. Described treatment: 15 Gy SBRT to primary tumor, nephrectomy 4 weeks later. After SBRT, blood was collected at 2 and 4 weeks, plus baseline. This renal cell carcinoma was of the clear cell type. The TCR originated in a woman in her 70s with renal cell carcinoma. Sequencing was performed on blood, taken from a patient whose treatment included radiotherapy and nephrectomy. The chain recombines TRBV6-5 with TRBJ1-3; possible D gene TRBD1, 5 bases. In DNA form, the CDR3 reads TGTGCCAGCAGCAGGGTCTCTGGAAACACCATATATTTT. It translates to CASSRVSGNTIYF.